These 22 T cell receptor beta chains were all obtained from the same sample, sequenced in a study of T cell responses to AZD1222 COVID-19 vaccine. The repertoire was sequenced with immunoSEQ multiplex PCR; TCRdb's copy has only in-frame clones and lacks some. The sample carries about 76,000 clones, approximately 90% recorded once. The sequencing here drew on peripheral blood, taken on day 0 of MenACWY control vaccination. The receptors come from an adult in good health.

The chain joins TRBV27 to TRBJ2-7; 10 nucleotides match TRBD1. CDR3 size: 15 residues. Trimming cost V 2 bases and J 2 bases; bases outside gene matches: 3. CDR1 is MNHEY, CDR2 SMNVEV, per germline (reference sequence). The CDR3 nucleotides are TGTGCCAGCAGTTTAAGGACAGGGGGAGCCTACGAGCAGTACTTC. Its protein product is CASSLRTGGAYEQYF.

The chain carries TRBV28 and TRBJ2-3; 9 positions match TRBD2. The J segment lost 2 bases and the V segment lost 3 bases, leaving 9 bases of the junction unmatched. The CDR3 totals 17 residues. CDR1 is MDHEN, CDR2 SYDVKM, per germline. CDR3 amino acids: CASSLRRSSGTTDTQYF. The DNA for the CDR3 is TGTGCCAGCAGTTTGCGCCGCTCTAGCGGGACCACAGATACGCAGTATTTT.

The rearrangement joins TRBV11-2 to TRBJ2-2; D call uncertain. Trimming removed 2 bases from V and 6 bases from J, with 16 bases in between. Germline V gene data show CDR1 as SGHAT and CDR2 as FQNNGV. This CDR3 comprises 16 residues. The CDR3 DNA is TGTGCCAGCAGCTTAAGGTGGGCCAGTCTCTCCGGGGAGCTGTTTTTT. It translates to CASSLRWASLSGELFF.

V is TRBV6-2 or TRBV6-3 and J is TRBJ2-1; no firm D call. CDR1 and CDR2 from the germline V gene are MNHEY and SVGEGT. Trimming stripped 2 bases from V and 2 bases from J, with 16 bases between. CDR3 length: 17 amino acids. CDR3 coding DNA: TGTGCCAGCAGTTACCCCTCGGACCGATTGACCTACAATGAGCAGTTCTTC. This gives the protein CASSYPSDRLTYNEQFF.

CDR3 sequence reads: CASSHGTGSLSSYNEQFF. CDR3 nucleotide sequence: TGCGCCAGCAGCCATGGTACTGGGTCTTTAAGCTCCTACAATGAGCAGTTCTTC. The chain combines TRBV4-3 with TRBJ2-1; D is undetermined. The CDR3 consists of 18 residues. Germline lookup yields CDR1 LGHNA and CDR2 YSLEER. V was pared by 3 bases and J by 0 bases, with 18 bases between.

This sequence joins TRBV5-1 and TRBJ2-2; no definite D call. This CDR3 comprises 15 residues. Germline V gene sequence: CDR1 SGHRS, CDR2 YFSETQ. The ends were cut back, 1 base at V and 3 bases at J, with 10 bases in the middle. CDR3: CASSLPLPDTGELFF. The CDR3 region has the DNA TGCGCCAGCAGCTTGCCCCTCCCGGACACCGGGGAGCTGTTTTTT.

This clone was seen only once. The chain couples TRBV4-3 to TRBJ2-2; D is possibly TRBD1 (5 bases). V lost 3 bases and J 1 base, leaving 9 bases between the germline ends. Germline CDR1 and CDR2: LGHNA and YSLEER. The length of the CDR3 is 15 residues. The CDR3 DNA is TGCGCCAGCAGCCAGGGGCAGGTGAACACCGGGGAGCTGTTTTTT. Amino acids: CASSQGQVNTGELFF.

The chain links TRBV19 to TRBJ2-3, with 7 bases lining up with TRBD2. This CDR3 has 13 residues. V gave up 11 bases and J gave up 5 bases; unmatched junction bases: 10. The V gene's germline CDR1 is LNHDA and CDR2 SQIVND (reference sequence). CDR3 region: CAVSPGGGDTQYF. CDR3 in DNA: TGTGCCGTTTCCCCCGGCGGGGGAGATACGCAGTATTTT. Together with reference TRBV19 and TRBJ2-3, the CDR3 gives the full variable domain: DGGITQSPKYLFRKEGQNVTLSCEQNLNHDAMYWYRQDPGQGLRLIYYSQIVNDFQKGDIAEGYSVSREKKESFPLTVTSAQKNPTAFYLCAVSPGGGDTQYFGPGTRLTVL.

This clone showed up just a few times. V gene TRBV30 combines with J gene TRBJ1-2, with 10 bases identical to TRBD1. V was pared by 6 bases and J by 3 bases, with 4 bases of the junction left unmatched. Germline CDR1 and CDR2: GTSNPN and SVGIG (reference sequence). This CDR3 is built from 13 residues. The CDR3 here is CACGQGGYYGYTF. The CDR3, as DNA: TGTGCCTGCGGACAGGGGGGTTACTATGGCTACACCTTC.

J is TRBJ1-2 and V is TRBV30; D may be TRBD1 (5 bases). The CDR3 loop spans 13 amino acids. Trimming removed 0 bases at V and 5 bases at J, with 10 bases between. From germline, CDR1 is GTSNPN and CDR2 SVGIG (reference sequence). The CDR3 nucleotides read TGTGCCTGGAGTGTTGGGGGGAGTTATGGCTACACCTTC. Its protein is CAWSVGGSYGYTF.

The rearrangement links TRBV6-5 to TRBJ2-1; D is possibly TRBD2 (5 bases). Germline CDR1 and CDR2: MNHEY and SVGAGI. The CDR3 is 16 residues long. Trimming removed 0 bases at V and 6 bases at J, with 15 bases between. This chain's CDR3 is CASSYSITPGSNEQFF. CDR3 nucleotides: TGTGCCAGCAGTTACTCGATTACGCCGGGGAGCAATGAGCAGTTCTTC.

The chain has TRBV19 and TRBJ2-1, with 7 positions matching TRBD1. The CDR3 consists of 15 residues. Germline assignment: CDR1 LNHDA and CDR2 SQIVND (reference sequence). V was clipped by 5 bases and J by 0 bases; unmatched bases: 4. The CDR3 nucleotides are TGTGCCAGTAGTTTCCGGGACAGCTCCTACAATGAGCAGTTCTTC. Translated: CASSFRDSSYNEQFF. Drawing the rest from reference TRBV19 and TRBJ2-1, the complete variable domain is DGGITQSPKYLFRKEGQNVTLSCEQNLNHDAMYWYRQDPGQGLRLIYYSQIVNDFQKGDIAEGYSVSREKKESFPLTVTSAQKNPTAFYLCASSFRDSSYNEQFFGPGTRLTVL.

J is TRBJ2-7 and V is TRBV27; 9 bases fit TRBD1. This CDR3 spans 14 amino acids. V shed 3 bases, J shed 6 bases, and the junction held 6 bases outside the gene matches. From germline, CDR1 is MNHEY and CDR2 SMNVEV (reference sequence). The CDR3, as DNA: TGTGCCAGCAGTTTCTCAGACAGGGGGGCCGAGCAGTACTTC. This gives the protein CASSFSDRGAEQYF.

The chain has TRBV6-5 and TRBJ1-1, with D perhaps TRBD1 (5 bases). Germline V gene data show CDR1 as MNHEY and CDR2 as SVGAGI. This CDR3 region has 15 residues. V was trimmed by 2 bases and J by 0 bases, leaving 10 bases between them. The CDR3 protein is CASSYGTAMNTEAFF. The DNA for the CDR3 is TGTGCCAGCAGTTACGGGACGGCCATGAACACTGAAGCTTTCTTT.

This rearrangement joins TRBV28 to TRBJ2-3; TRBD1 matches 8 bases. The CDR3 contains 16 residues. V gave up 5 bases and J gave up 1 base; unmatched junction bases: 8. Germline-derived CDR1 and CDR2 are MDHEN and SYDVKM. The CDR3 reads CASSKDRVAGTDTQYF. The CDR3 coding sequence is TGTGCCAGCAGTAAGGACAGGGTGGCCGGCACAGATACGCAGTATTTT.

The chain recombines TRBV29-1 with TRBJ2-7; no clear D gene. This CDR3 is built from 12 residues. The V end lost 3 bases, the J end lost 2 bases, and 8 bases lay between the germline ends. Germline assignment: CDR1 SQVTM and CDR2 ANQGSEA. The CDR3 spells CSVESSPYEQYF. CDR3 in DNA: TGCAGCGTTGAGTCGAGTCCCTACGAGCAGTACTTC.

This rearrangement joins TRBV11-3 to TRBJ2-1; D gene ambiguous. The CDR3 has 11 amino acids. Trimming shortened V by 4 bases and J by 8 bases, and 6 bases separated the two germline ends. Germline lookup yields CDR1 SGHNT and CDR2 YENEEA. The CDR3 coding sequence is TGTGCCAGCAGCTCTGGGGATGAGCAGTTCTTC. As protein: CASSSGDEQFF.

CDR3 residues: CASSLGSSGRNEQFF. For the CDR3, the DNA is TGTGCCAGCAGCTTAGGGTCTAGCGGGAGAAATGAGCAGTTCTTC. This chain connects TRBV11-3 to TRBJ2-1; 10 bases are shared with TRBD2. The CDR3 has 15 residues. Trimming took 1 base from V and 7 from J; bases not matched to a gene: 4. CDR1 and CDR2 (germline): SGHNT, YENEEA.

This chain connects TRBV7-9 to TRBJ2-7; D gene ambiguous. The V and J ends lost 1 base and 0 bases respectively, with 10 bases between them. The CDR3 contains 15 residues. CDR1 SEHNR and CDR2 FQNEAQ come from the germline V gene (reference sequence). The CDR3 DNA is TGTGCCAGCAGCTTAGGAGGATTGGACTCCTACGAGCAGTACTTC. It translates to CASSLGGLDSYEQYF.

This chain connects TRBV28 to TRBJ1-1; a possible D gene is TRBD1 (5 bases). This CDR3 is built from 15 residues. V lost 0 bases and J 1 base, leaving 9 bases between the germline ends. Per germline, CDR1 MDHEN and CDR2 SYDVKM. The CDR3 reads CASSLWGRANTEAFF. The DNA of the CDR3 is TGTGCCAGCAGTTTATGGGGCAGGGCGAACACTGAAGCTTTCTTT.

CDR3 protein: CATGGNTGSGYEQYF. CDR3 coding DNA: TGTGCCACCGGAGGCAATACGGGTTCGGGCTACGAGCAGTACTTC. The V call is TRBV24-1, the J call TRBJ2-7, with D tentatively TRBD2 (5 bases). Trimming shortened V by 9 bases and J by 3 bases, and 20 bases separated the two germline ends. The CDR3 is made up of 15 amino acids. CDR1 and CDR2 (germline): KGHDR, SFDVKD.

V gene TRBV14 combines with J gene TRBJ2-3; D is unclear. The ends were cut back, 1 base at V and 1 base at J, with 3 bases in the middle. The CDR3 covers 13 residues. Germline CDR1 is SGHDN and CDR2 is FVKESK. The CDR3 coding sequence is TGTGCCAGCAGCCAAGTGGGCACAGATACGCAGTATTTT. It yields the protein CASSQVGTDTQYF.